What follows are 25 T cell receptor beta chains derived from one specimen sequenced in a study of identical twins. TCRdb reprocessed the 5' RACE reads with MiXCR, giving one entry per CDR3 protein. The sample includes roughly 630,000 distinct CDR3 sequences, 7.1% of them seen just once. Separately, the same data were catalogued under a study of yellow fever vaccine responses in identical twins.

Sequenced input: PBMCs. Every receptor here comes from a woman under 30 in good health.

Many counts were recorded for this clonotype. The V and J genes are TRBV24-1 and TRBJ2-3; perhaps TRBD2 as D (6 bases). CDR1 is KGHDR, CDR2 SFDVKD, per germline. This CDR3 region has 15 residues. The V and J ends lost 4 bases and 1 base respectively, with 11 bases between them. The CDR3 reads CATSDRGKGTDTQYF. CDR3 bases: TGTGCCACCAGTGACCGGGGGAAGGGCACAGATACGCAGTATTTT.

The chain links TRBV4-1 to TRBJ1-1, with D unresolved. Trimming removed 1 base at V and 2 bases at J, with 11 bases between. From germline, CDR1 is MGHRA and CDR2 YSYEKL. This CDR3 contains 15 residues. The CDR3 nucleotides read TGCGCCAGCAGCCAAGGTGAACAGTATAACACTGAAGCTTTCTTT. This gives the protein CASSQGEQYNTEAFF.

Many counts were recorded for this clonotype. The chain employs TRBV12-3 or TRBV12-4 and TRBJ1-2; D not certain. The CDR3 consists of 14 residues. Trimming pared 1 base from V and 2 bases from J, leaving 8 bases between. The CDR3 coding sequence is TGTGCCAGCAGTTTAGGGGCAGACAACTATGGCTACACCTTC. It specifies CASSLGADNYGYTF.

This chain uses TRBV15 with TRBJ2-7, with 9 positions matching TRBD1. With 1 base clipped from V and 5 bases from J, the junction kept 6 bases outside the gene matches. The CDR3 totals 15 residues. Germline V gene lookup returns CDR1 LNHNV and CDR2 YYDKDF (reference sequence). For the CDR3, the DNA is TGTGCCACCAGCAGAGCCCGGGACAGGGTTGACGAGCAGTACGTC. This codes for CATSRARDRVDEQYV.

This clonotype was recorded many times. The chain joins TRBV28 to TRBJ2-5; no reliable D call. Trimming left V 5 bases short and J 6 bases short, with 19 bases between. This CDR3 comprises 15 residues. The germline gives CDR1 MDHEN, CDR2 SYDVKM. The DNA for the CDR3 is TGTGCCAGCAGTCCCCCGGGCCTAAGCCTGAAGACCCAGTACTTC. Encoded protein: CASSPPGLSLKTQYF.

This clonotype was counted a few times. This chain connects TRBV12-3 or TRBV12-4 to TRBJ1-4; no clear D gene. The CDR3 is made up of 15 amino acids. V lost 7 bases and J lost 7, with 19 bases in between. CDR3 loop: CASTIGGGLGEKLFF. CDR3 DNA sequence: TGTGCCAGCACCATCGGCGGAGGGTTGGGTGAAAAACTGTTTTTT.

This chain uses TRBV10-3 with TRBJ1-6, with 9 bases aligning to TRBD1. CDR3 length equals 15 residues. Germline CDR1 reads ENHRY; CDR2 reads SYGVKD. The ends lost 7 bases at V and 5 bases at J; junction bases unmatched: 6. In DNA form, the CDR3 reads TGTGCCATCAATCCGGGACAGGGAAATAATTCACCCCTCCACTTT. This codes for CAINPGQGNNSPLHF.

The chain is built from TRBV29-1 and TRBJ2-1; D gene ambiguous. This CDR3 has 11 residues. Germline-derived CDR1 and CDR2 are SQVTM and ANQGSEA. Trimming cost V 6 bases and J 8 bases, with 11 bases left between them. The CDR3 protein is CSVKNGHEQFF. In DNA form, the CDR3 reads TGCAGCGTCAAGAACGGGCATGAGCAGTTCTTC.

The CDR3 loop is CASSPGQTLGTDTQYF. The CDR3 DNA follows: TGCGCCAGCAGCCCCGGACAGACCCTGGGGACAGATACGCAGTATTTT. V usage is TRBV5-1 and J usage is TRBJ2-3; D may be TRBD1 (6 bases). The CDR3 is made up of 16 amino acids. CDR1 and CDR2 (germline): SGHRS, YFSETQ. Trimming removed 4 bases at V and 3 bases at J, with 18 bases between. The complete variable domain, with remaining parts taken from reference TRBV5-1 and TRBJ2-3, reads KAGVTQTPRYLIKTRGQQVTLSCSPISGHRSVSWYQQTPGQGLQFLFEYFSETQRNKGNFPGRFSGRQFSNSRSEMNVSTLELGDSALYLCASSPGQTLGTDTQYFGPGTRLTVL.

The chain combines TRBV6-1 with TRBJ1-2; D is unclear. V lost 10 bases, J lost 5 bases, and 17 bases lay in between. The CDR3 contains 13 residues. In germline, CDR1 is MNHNS, CDR2 SASEGT. CDR3 coding DNA: TGTGCCACCGCAATTTGGAGGGAATATGGCTACACCTTC. Residues: CATAIWREYGYTF.

This chain connects TRBV29-1 to TRBJ1-1; no clear D gene. The CDR3 is 14 amino acids. The V end lost 6 bases, the J end lost 2 bases, and 16 bases lay between the germline ends. Germline lookup yields CDR1 SQVTM and CDR2 ANQGSEA. CDR3 bases: TGCAGCGTCGTTAGCCGGGCCGCTAACACTGAAGCTTTCTTT. It codes for CSVVSRAANTEAFF.

This clonotype was counted at least ten times. The gene calls are TRBV20-1 and TRBJ2-7; 8 nucleotides line up with TRBD1. With 5 bases clipped from V and 4 bases from J, the junction kept 10 bases outside the gene matches. In germline, CDR1 is DFQATT, CDR2 SNEGSKA (reference sequence). This CDR3 has 14 amino acids. The CDR3: CSAFKGQGVYEQYV. CDR3 DNA: TGCAGTGCTTTCAAAGGACAGGGTGTTTACGAGCAGTACGTC.

A few counts support this clonotype. The chain links TRBV5-1 to TRBJ2-3; 13 bases fit TRBD2. The length of the CDR3 is 16 residues. The germline CDR1 and CDR2 sequences are SGHRS and YFSETQ. After removal of 4 bases from V and 4 bases from J, the junction contained 6 bases not matched to a gene. CDR3 protein: CASSTGTSGTADTQYF. The CDR3 coding sequence is TGCGCCAGCAGCACCGGGACTAGCGGGACAGCAGATACGCAGTATTTT.

This clonotype was counted only a few times. Here the CDR3 DNA reads TGTGCCACCAGTGACCCCGGTCAGCCCCAGCATTTT. Its protein is CATSDPGQPQHF. This chain connects TRBV24-1 to TRBJ1-5, with D unresolved. Germline values: CDR1 KGHDR, CDR2 SFDVKD. V dropped 4 bases and J dropped 6 bases, with 6 bases sitting between them. The CDR3 contains 12 residues.

This rearrangement joins TRBV5-6 to TRBJ1-1, with TRBD1 matching over 9 bases. Trimming at V came to 0 bases and at J to 0 bases, leaving 6 bases not matched to a gene. The CDR3 extends over 17 amino acids. Germline V gene data show CDR1 as SGHDT and CDR2 as YYEEEE. The CDR3 DNA sequence: TGTGCCAGCAGCTTGGCAGGACAGGGGATCATGAACACTGAAGCTTTCTTT. Encoded protein: CASSLAGQGIMNTEAFF.

This clonotype was counted a few times. The chain uses TRBV20-1 and TRBJ2-1, with unresolved D. Germline values: CDR1 DFQATT, CDR2 SNEGSKA (reference sequence). Trimming removed 6 bases from V and 0 bases from J, with 12 bases in between. The CDR3 length is 14 residues. The CDR3 coding sequence is TGCAGTGCGTATGACTTTCGCTCCTACAATGAGCAGTTCTTC. This gives the protein CSAYDFRSYNEQFF.

This clonotype was counted at least ten times. This chain links TRBV7-6 with TRBJ2-3; weak D call: TRBD1 (5 bases). Looked up from germline, CDR1 is SGHVS and CDR2 is FNYEAQ. CDR3 length: 14 amino acids. The V end was cut by 6 bases, the J end by 4 bases, with 14 bases between. The CDR3 sequence: CASRGVVGADTQYF. The CDR3 DNA reads TGTGCCAGCAGAGGGGTAGTTGGTGCAGATACGCAGTATTTT.

This clonotype was counted between two and nine times. The chain carries TRBV4-1 and TRBJ2-3, with 8 bases matching TRBD1. The V segment lost 4 bases and the J segment 0 bases; nucleotides outside the gene matches: 15. Germline V lookup: CDR1 MGHRA, CDR2 YSYEKL. The CDR3 runs 19 residues. The CDR3 DNA is TGCGCCAGCAGCCGTCAGGGGGCCCGCCAATTCTCTAGCACAGATACGCAGTATTTT. This codes for CASSRQGARQFSSTDTQYF.

This clonotype showed up many times. CDR3 protein: CASSPQARGTGELFF. The CDR3 DNA is TGCGCCAGCAGCCCCCAGGCCAGGGGGACCGGGGAGCTGTTTTTT. The chain uses TRBV5-1 and TRBJ2-2; 7 bases line up with TRBD1. Per the germline V gene, CDR1 is SGHRS and CDR2 is YFSETQ. The CDR3 contains 15 residues. Trimming removed 4 bases from V and 5 bases from J; junction bases left unmatched: 8.

The chain couples TRBV12-3 or TRBV12-4 to TRBJ2-7, with D perhaps assigned TRBD1 or TRBD2 (5 bases each). Trimming stripped 5 bases from V and 4 bases from J, with 18 bases between. The CDR3 runs to 15 residues. The CDR3 sequence: CASSPTPGPRYEQYF. The CDR3 nucleotides are TGTGCCAGCAGTCCCACTCCGGGACCGAGGTACGAGCAGTACTTC.

This clonotype was seen a handful of times. Here the CDR3 reads CASSPRGFPDSYNEQFF. DNA of the CDR3: TGCGCCAGCAGCCCCAGAGGGTTCCCTGACTCCTACAATGAGCAGTTCTTC. The V call is TRBV4-1, the J call TRBJ2-1; tentative D call: TRBD2 (5 bases). Germline assignment: CDR1 MGHRA and CDR2 YSYEKL. V dropped 4 bases and J dropped 0 bases, with 16 bases sitting between them. CDR3 length: 17 residues.

The V call is TRBV5-1, the J call TRBJ2-1, with 12 bases identical to TRBD2. The CDR3 loop spans 16 amino acids. CDR1 SGHRS and CDR2 YFSETQ come from the germline V gene. V was pared by 4 bases and J by 5 bases, with 7 bases of the junction left unmatched. CDR3 protein: CASSNGLAGSHNEQFF. The DNA for the CDR3 is TGCGCCAGCAGCAATGGACTAGCGGGGTCCCACAATGAGCAGTTCTTC.

Many counts were recorded for this clonotype. J is TRBJ2-3 and V is TRBV13; no clear D gene. The V end was cut by 5 bases, the J end by 6 bases, with 12 bases between. This CDR3 region has 13 residues. Germline CDR1 and CDR2: PRHDT and FYEKMQ (reference sequence). As DNA, the CDR3 is TGTGCCAGCAGCCCCGATAGGGTGGATACGCAGTATTTT. Its protein is CASSPDRVDTQYF.

V is TRBV5-1 and J is TRBJ2-4; D may correspond to TRBD1 or TRBD2 (6 bases each). Per germline, CDR1 SGHRS and CDR2 YFSETQ. The CDR3 has 14 residues. V lost 1 base and J 8 bases, leaving 13 bases between the germline ends. The CDR3 DNA is TGCGCCAGCAGCTTGACGTCGGAGGGGGACATTCAGTACTTC. It codes for CASSLTSEGDIQYF.

V gene TRBV12-3 or TRBV12-4 combines with J gene TRBJ2-2; 7 positions match TRBD2. There are 17 residues in the CDR3. The ends lost 1 base at V and 1 base at J; junction bases unmatched: 6. CDR3 residues: CASSLVGLLKNTGELFF. The CDR3 DNA is TGTGCCAGCAGTTTAGTGGGACTACTTAAGAACACCGGGGAGCTGTTTTTT.